The 10 T cell receptor beta chains below were found in one sample sequenced in a study of regulatory T cells in long-lasting Graves disease. Stated time point: newly diagnosed GD, antithyroid drugs for less than 3 months. PBMCs provided the RNA from which the TCR library was made. CDR3-region Arm-PCR and iRepertoire HTBI primers produced the TCR beta libraries. TCRdb re-derived calls from the multiplex PCR reads in MiXCR, one entry per CDR3 protein. This sample has around 330,000 distinct CDR3 sequences, with 15% to 20% found just once. The sequencing used peripheral blood mononuclear cells (PBMCs), collected at new diagnosis, from a patient treated with antithyroid drugs. Source of these receptors: a female donor with Graves disease.

The chain carries TRBV7-3 and TRBJ1-6; D is ambiguous. The CDR3 is made up of 14 amino acids. V was shortened by 4 bases and J by 7 bases, with 11 bases between the two germline ends. Germline V gene lookup returns CDR1 SGHTA and CDR2 FQGTGA. CDR3 residues: CASSSAGLNSPLHF. CDR3 DNA: TGTGCCAGCAGCTCGGCTGGACTGAATTCACCCCTCCACTTT.

This clonotype was seen repeatedly, ten times or more. The chain recombines TRBV19 with TRBJ2-5; tentatively, D is TRBD1 (5 bases). CDR3 size: 14 residues. V shed 6 bases and J shed 2 bases, with 13 bases lying between them. CDR1 and CDR2 from the germline V gene are LNHDA and SQIVND (reference sequence). CDR3 nucleotides: TGTGCCAGTAGCGCAAGGGGCCAACAAGAGACCCAGTACTTC. This sequence encodes CASSARGQQETQYF.

This clonotype has ten or more counts. J is TRBJ1-1 and V is TRBV6-1; TRBD1 might be the D (5 bases). The ends were cut back, 6 bases at V and 6 bases at J, with 20 bases in the middle. Per the germline V gene, CDR1 is MNHNS and CDR2 is SASEGT. The CDR3 runs to 15 residues. The CDR3 DNA follows: TGTGCCAGCAGCTCTGGGGGGTACTCACACGCTGAAGCTTTCTTT. Its protein product is CASSSGGYSHAEAFF.

This clonotype was recorded at least ten times. This chain links TRBV6-5 with TRBJ2-1, with 11 bases identical to TRBD2. The ends lost 2 bases at V and 0 bases at J; junction bases unmatched: 6. This CDR3 spans 18 amino acids. The germline CDR1 and CDR2 sequences are MNHEY and SVGAGI. The CDR3 coding sequence is TGTGCCAGCAGTTACGTTAGCGGGAGGGCTTCCTCCTACAATGAGCAGTTCTTC. It encodes CASSYVSGRASSYNEQFF.

This chain joins TRBV2 and TRBJ2-7; the D gene is possibly TRBD2 (6 bases). The CDR3 consists of 16 residues. CDR1 is SNHLY and CDR2 is FYNNEI in the germline V gene. V lost 6 bases and J lost 3, with 21 bases in between. The CDR3 loop is CASRLTLKRVYYEQYF. CDR3 bases: TGTGCCAGCAGACTAACCTTAAAGCGGGTCTACTACGAGCAGTACTTC. Variable domain in full (rest from reference TRBV2 and TRBJ2-7): EPEVTQTPSHQVTQMGQEVILRCVPISNHLYFYWYRQILGQKVEFLVSFYNNEISEKSEIFDDQFSVERPDGSNFTLKIRSTKLEDSAMYFCASRLTLKRVYYEQYFGPGTRLTVT.

This clonotype was recorded at least ten times. The J gene is TRBJ2-1, the V gene TRBV6-9, with 9 nucleotides matching TRBD2. The length of the CDR3 is 17 residues. Losses at the gene ends were 3 bases for V and 3 bases for J; bases not matched to a gene: 9. The germline CDR1 and CDR2 sequences are MNHGY and SVAAGI. CDR3 DNA sequence: TGTGCCAGCAGTTACGGGGCACTAGCGGGCGACTACAATGAGCAGTTCTTC. The encoded protein is CASSYGALAGDYNEQFF.

The genes are TRBV20-1 and TRBJ2-7; maybe TRBD2 (6 bases). Germline lookup yields CDR1 DFQATT and CDR2 SNEGSKA (reference sequence). This CDR3 region has 15 residues. CDR3 amino acids: CSARETRGSSYELYV. The CDR3 DNA follows: TGCAGTGCTAGAGAGACTAGGGGAAGCTCCTACGAGCTGTACGTC.

This clonotype has just a few counts. The CDR3 here is CASSLTLKTSGMNEQFF. The CDR3 bases are TGTGCCAGCAGCTTAACGTTGAAGACTAGTGGGATGAATGAGCAGTTCTTC. This chain links TRBV7-3 with TRBJ2-1; D is perhaps TRBD2 (6 bases). CDR3 length: 17 residues. CDR1 and CDR2 (germline): SGHTA, FQGTGA. Between the trimmed V and J ends, which lost 0 bases and 7 bases, there was a span of 19 bases.

This clonotype was seen at least ten times. The chain has TRBV15 and TRBJ2-1, with 12 bases matching TRBD2. This CDR3 comprises 18 residues. Losses at the gene ends were 0 bases for V and 10 bases for J; bases not matched to a gene: 13. Germline V gene data show CDR1 as LNHNV and CDR2 as YYDKDF (reference sequence). CDR3 bases: TGTGCCACCAGCAGAGATATTTACGCTAGCGGGAGGGCCGACGAGCAGTTCTTC. It encodes CATSRDIYASGRADEQFF.

This chain links TRBV19 with TRBJ2-7, with D maybe TRBD2 (5 bases). CDR1 LNHDA and CDR2 SQIVND come from the germline V gene (reference sequence). This CDR3 spans 15 amino acids. V lost 2 bases and J lost 3, with 14 bases in between. The CDR3 DNA reads as TGTGCCAGTAGTATAAGAGGGATGAACATCTACGAGCAGTACTTC. Its protein product is CASSIRGMNIYEQYF.